This T cell receptor (beta chain) is drawn from a study of T cell responses to AZD1222 COVID-19 vaccine. Study findings and constraints: Compared with day 0, the breadth and depth of the Spike-specific TCR repertoire rose significantly after two doses of AZD1222.

The table came from immunoSEQ multiplex PCR; TCRdb's copy has only in-frame clones and leaves some out. The sample records 150,000 or so clones, about 90% being singletons. In regard to this clone: Its antigen is undetermined.

Germline-derived CDR1 and CDR2 are ENHRY and SYGVKD. V shed 3 bases and J shed 5 bases, with 11 bases lying between them. This CDR3 comprises 13 residues. V is TRBV10-3 and J is TRBJ2-7; D possibly uses TRBD1 or TRBD2 (6 bases each). This specimen was peripheral blood, taken on day 0 of MenACWY control vaccination. The source is an adult in good health. Here the CDR3 reads CAISDRGQDEQYV. DNA of the CDR3: TGTGCCATCAGTGACCGGGGGCAGGACGAGCAGTACGTC.